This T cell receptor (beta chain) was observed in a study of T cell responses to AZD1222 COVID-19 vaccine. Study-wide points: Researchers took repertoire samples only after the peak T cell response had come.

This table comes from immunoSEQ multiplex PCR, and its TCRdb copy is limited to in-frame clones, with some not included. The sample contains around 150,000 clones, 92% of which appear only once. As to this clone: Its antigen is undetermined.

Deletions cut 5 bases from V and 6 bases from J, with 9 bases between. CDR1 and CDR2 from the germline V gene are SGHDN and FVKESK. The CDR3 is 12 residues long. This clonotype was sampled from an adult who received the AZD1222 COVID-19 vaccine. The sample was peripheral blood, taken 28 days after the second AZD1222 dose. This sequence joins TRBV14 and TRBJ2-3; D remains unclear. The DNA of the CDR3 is TGTGCCAGCAGCAGCCTTGGGGATACGCAGTATTTT. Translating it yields CASSSLGDTQYF.